This is a list of T cell receptor beta chains from one sample in a study of T cell responses to AZD1222 COVID-19 vaccine. The protocol was immunoSEQ multiplex PCR, while the TCRdb copy is restricted to in-frame clones and leaves out a portion. The sample contains tens of thousands of clones, approximately 89% of which appear only once. The material was peripheral blood, obtained 28 days after the second AZD1222 dose. The receptors were sampled from an adult who received the AZD1222 COVID-19 vaccine. The CDR3 runs from the conserved cysteine through the conserved F or W. Each record gives: J gene, V gene, D gene, clone size, CDR3 protein, CDR3 DNA. The D gene is left open where the match is weak. Size is omitted from some rows. Given values are once, few, many or a class for expanded clones.

j_call: TRBJ2-6
v_call: TRBV6-2/TRBV6-3
d_call: .
clone_size: .
cdr3_aa: CASSPLRASGANVLTF
cdr3_nt: TGTGCCAGCAGTCCCCTCCGGGCCTCTGGGGCCAACGTCCTGACTTTC

j_call: TRBJ1-4
v_call: TRBV21-1
d_call: .
clone_size: .
cdr3_aa: CASSTPGTGDPRAEKLFF
cdr3_nt: TGTGCCAGCAGCACACCCGGGACAGGGGACCCGCGAGCGGAAAAACTGTTTTTT

j_call: TRBJ1-2
v_call: TRBV21-1
d_call: .
clone_size: .
cdr3_aa: CASRGGNRAYGYTF
cdr3_nt: TGTGCCAGCAGGGGGGGTAATAGGGCTTATGGCTACACCTTC

j_call: TRBJ2-3
v_call: TRBV7-9
d_call: TRBD1
clone_size: .
cdr3_aa: CASSLPADRGSTDTQYF
cdr3_nt: TGTGCCAGCAGCCTTCCCGCGGACAGGGGAAGCACAGATACGCAGTATTTT

j_call: TRBJ1-1
v_call: TRBV9
d_call: .
clone_size: .
cdr3_aa: CASSVGPGSEAFF
cdr3_nt: TGTGCCAGCAGCGTTGGCCCAGGGTCTGAAGCTTTCTTT

j_call: TRBJ1-1
v_call: TRBV30
d_call: .
clone_size: once
cdr3_aa: CAWNPGVNTEAFF
cdr3_nt: TGTGCCTGGAACCCAGGGGTGAACACTGAAGCTTTCTTT

j_call: TRBJ2-6
v_call: TRBV5-4
d_call: .
clone_size: .
cdr3_aa: CASSPPGGAGANVLTF
cdr3_nt: TGTGCCAGCAGCCCACCCGGGGGCGCTGGGGCCAACGTCCTGACTTTC

j_call: TRBJ2-5
v_call: TRBV3-1/TRBV3-2
d_call: TRBD2
clone_size: .
cdr3_aa: CASSQGVAGYRETQYF
cdr3_nt: TGTGCCAGCAGCCAAGGCGTAGCGGGGTATCGGGAGACCCAGTACTTC

j_call: TRBJ2-3
v_call: TRBV9
d_call: .
clone_size: .
cdr3_aa: CASSLISRDTQYF
cdr3_nt: TGTGCCAGCAGCCTCATTTCCCGGGATACGCAGTATTTT

j_call: TRBJ1-5
v_call: TRBV4-1
d_call: .
clone_size: once
cdr3_aa: CASSQDPSQPQHF
cdr3_nt: TGCGCCAGCAGCCAAGATCCAAGTCAGCCCCAGCATTTT